This TCR beta chain was obtained from a study of CD8 T cells in ankylosing spondylitis. TCRdb redid the calling of the 5' RACE reads with MiXCR, one entry per CDR3 protein. The sample has under 250,000 distinct CDR3 sequences; around 8% are singletons. Looked up from germline, CDR1 is DFQATT and CDR2 is SNEGSKA (reference sequence). The CDR3 has 16 residues. V was cut by 2 bases and J by 2 bases, with 19 bases left in between. This clonotype was seen at least ten times. The sequence was obtained from a female donor with ankylosing spondylitis or in good health (not recorded which). The genes are TRBV20-1 and TRBJ2-7; D remains ambiguous. Sequencing input: blood, either unsorted or a sorted T cell fraction (not recorded which). Written as DNA, the CDR3 is TGCAGTGCTAGATCCCACCTTCTACCTGGAGCCTACGAGCAGTACTTC. This gives the protein CSARSHLLPGAYEQYF.